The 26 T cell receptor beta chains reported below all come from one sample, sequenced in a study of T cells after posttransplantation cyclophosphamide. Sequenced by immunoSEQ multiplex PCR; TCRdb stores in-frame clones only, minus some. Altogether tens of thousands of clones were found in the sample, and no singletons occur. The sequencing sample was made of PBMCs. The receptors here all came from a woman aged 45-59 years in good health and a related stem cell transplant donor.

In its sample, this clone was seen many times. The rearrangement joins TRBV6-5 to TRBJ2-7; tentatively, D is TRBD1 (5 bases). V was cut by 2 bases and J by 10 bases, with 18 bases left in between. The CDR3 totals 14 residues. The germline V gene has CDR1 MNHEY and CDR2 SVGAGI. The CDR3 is CASSYRGHLKVQYF. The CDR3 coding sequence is TGTGCCAGCAGTTACCGCGGACACCTCAAGGTTCAGTACTTC.

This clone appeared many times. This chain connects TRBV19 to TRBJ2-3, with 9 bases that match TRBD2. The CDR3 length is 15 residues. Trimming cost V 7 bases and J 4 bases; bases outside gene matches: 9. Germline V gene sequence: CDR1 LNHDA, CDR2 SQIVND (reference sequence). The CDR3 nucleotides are TGTGCCAGTAAAACGGCTAGCGGGACCCCAGATACGCAGTATTTT. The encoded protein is CASKTASGTPDTQYF.

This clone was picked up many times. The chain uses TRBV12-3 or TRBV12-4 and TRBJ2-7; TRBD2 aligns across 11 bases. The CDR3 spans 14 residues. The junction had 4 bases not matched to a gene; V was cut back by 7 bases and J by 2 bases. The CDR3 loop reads CASTSLAGAYEQYF. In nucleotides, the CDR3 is TGTGCCAGCACCTCACTAGCGGGAGCCTACGAGCAGTACTTC.

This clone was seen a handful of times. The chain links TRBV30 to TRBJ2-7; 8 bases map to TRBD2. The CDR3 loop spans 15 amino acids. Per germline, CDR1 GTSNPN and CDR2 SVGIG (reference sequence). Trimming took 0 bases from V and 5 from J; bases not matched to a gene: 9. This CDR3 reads CAWSVQGLVSDEQYF. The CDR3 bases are TGTGCCTGGAGTGTACAGGGACTAGTTAGTGACGAGCAGTACTTC.

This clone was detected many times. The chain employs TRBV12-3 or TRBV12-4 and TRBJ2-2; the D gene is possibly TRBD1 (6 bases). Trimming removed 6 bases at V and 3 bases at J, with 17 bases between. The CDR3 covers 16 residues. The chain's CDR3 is CASSHRDLLYTGELFF. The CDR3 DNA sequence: TGTGCCAGCAGCCACAGGGATCTCCTCTACACCGGGGAGCTGTTTTTT.

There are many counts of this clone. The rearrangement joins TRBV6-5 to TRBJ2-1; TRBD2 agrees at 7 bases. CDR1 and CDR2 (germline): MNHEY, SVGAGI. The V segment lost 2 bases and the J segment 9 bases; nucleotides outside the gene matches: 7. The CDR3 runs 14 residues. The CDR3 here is CASSYDPGGLEQFF. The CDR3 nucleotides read TGTGCCAGCAGTTACGATCCGGGGGGACTTGAGCAGTTCTTC.

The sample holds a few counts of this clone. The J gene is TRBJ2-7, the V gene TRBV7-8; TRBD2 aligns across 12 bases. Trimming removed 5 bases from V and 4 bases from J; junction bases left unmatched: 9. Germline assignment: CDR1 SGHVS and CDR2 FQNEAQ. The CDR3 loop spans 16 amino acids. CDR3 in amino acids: CASSPRLAGVAYEQYF. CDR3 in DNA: TGTGCCAGCAGCCCCCGACTAGCGGGAGTCGCTTACGAGCAGTACTTC. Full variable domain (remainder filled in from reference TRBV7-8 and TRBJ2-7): GAGVSQSPRYKVAKRGQDVALRCDPISGHVSLFWYQQALGQGPEFLTYFQNEAQLDKSGLPSDRFFAERPEGSVSTLKIQRTQQEDSAVYLCASSPRLAGVAYEQYFGPGTRLTVT.

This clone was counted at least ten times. The CDR3 here is CASTGHWVHGYTF. CDR3 bases: TGTGCCAGCACCGGACATTGGGTCCATGGCTACACCTTC. The chain couples TRBV12-3 or TRBV12-4 to TRBJ1-2, with D maybe TRBD1 (5 bases). V lost 7 bases and J lost 6, with 15 bases in between. The CDR3 covers 13 residues.

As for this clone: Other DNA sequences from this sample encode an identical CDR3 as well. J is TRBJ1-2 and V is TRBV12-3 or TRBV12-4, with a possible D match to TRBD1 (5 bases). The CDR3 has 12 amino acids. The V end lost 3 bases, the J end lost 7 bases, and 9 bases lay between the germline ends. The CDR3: CASSFGGGGYTF. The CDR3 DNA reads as TGTGCCAGCAGTTTTGGGGGGGGTGGCTACACCTTC.

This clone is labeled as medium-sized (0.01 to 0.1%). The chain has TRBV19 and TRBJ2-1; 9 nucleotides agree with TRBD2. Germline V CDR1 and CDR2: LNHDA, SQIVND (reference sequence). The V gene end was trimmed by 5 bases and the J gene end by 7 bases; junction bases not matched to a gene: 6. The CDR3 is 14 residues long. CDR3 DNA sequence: TGTGCCAGTAGTCTCGCGGGAGGGCTTAATGAGCAGTTCTTC. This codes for CASSLAGGLNEQFF.

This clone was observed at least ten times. The chain's CDR3 is CAAGFSYEQYF. CDR3 DNA: TGTGCAGCGGGGTTTTCCTACGAGCAGTACTTC. This chain connects TRBV6-5 to TRBJ2-7; TRBD2 aligns across 7 bases. This CDR3 contains 11 residues. Germline loops: CDR1 MNHEY, CDR2 SVGAGI.

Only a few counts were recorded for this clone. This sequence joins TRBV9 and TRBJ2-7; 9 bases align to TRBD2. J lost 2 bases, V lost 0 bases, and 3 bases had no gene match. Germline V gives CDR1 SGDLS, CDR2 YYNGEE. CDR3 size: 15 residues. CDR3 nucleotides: TGTGCCAGCAGCGTAGAAGCGGGAGGCGCCTACGAGCAGTACTTC. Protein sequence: CASSVEAGGAYEQYF.

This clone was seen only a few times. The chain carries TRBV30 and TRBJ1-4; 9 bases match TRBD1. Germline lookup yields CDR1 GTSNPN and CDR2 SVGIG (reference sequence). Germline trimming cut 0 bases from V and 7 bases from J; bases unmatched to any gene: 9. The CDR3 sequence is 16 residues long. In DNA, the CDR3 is TGTGCCTGGAGTGTACTTAGGACAGGGGTCGGTGAAAAACTGTTTTTT. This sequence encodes CAWSVLRTGVGEKLFF.

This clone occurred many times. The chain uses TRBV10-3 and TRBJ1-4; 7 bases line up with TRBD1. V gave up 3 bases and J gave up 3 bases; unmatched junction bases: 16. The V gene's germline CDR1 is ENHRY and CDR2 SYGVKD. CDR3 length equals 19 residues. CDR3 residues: CAISDPHGAGGNSNEKLFF. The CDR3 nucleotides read TGTGCCATCAGTGACCCCCATGGGGCAGGGGGAAACTCTAATGAAAAACTGTTTTTT.

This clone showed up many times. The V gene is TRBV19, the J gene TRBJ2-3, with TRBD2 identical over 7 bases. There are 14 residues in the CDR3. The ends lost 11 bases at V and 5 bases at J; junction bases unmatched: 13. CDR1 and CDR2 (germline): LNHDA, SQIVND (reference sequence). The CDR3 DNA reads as TGTGCCTCAGCGGGGACTAACGGGGTAGATACGCAGTATTTT. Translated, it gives CASAGTNGVDTQYF.

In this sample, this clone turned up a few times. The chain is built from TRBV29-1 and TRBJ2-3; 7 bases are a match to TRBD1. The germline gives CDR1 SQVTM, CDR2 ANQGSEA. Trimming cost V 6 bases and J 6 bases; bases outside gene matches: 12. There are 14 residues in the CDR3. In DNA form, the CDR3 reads TGCAGCGTGCACAACAGGGGCCGACTCGATACGCAGTATTTT. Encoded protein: CSVHNRGRLDTQYF.

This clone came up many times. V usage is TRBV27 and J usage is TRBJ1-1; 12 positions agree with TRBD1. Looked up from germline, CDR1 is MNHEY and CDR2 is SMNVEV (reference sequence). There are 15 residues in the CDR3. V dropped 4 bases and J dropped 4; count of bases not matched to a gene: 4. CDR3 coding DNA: TGTGCCAGCAGTTGGGACAGGGGGCATGGCACTGAAGCTTTCTTT. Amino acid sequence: CASSWDRGHGTEAFF.

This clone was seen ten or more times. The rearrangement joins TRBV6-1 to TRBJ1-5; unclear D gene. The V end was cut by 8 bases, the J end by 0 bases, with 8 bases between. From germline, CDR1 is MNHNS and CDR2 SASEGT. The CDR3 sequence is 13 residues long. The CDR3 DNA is TGTGCCAGCGTTAGCTATAGCAATCAGCCCCAGCATTTT. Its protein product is CASVSYSNQPQHF.

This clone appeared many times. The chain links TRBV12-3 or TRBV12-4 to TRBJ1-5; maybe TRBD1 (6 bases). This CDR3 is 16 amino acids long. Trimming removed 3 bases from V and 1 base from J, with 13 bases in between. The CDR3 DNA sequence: TGTGCCAGCAGTTTGCAGGGGCGAGGGAGCAATCAGCCCCAGCATTTT. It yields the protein CASSLQGRGSNQPQHF.

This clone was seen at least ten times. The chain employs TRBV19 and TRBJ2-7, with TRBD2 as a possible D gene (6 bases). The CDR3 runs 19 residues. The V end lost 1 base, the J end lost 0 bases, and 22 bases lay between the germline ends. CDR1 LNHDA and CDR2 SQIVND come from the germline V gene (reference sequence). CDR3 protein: CASSIAHPRRRGRSYEQYF. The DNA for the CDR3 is TGTGCCAGTAGTATAGCCCACCCCCGCCGGCGGGGACGCTCCTACGAGCAGTACTTC.

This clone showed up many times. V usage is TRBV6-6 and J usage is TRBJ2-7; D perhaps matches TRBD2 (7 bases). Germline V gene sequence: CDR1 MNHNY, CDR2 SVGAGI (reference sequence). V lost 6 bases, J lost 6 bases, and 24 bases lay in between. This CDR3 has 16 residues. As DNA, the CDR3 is TGTGCCAGCAGCCCCTTGGCGGAGGGGGGGACGGGCGAGCAGTACTTC. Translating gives CASSPLAEGGTGEQYF.

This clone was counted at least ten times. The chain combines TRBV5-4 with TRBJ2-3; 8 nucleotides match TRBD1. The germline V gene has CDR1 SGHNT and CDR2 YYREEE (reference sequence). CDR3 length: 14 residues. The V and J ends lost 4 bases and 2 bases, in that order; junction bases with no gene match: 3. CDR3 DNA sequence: TGTGCCAGCAGCGTGACAGGGGACACAGATACGCAGTATTTT. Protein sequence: CASSVTGDTDTQYF.

CDR3 in DNA: TGTGCCACCAGTGATTTGCGACAGGGAGGTCAAGAGACCCAGTACTTC. It translates to CATSDLRQGGQETQYF. V gene TRBV24-1 combines with J gene TRBJ2-5; weak D call: TRBD1 (7 bases). The CDR3 sequence is 16 residues long. Trimming took off 0 bases at V and 2 bases at J, with 12 bases between the two ends. Germline V gives CDR1 KGHDR, CDR2 SFDVKD.

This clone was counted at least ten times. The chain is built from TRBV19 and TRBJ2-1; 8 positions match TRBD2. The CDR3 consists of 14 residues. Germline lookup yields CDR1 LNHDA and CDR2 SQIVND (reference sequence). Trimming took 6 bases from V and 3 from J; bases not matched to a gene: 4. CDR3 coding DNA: TGTGCCAGTAGGACTACTAGCGGCTACAATGAGCAGTTCTTC. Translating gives CASRTTSGYNEQFF.

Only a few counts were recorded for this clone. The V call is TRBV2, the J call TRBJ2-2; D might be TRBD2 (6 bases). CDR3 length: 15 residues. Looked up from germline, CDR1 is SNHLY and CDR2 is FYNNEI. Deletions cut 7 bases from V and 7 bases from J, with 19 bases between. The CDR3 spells CASTGGSGVIGELFF. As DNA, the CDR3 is TGTGCCAGCACCGGGGGTAGCGGCGTGATCGGGGAGCTGTTTTTT.

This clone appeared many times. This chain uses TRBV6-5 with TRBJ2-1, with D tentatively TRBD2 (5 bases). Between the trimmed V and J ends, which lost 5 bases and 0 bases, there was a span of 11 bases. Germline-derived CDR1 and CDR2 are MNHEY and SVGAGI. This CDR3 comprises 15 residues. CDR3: CASSLTRSSYNEQFF. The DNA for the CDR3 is TGTGCCAGCAGTCTCACTAGGTCCTCCTACAATGAGCAGTTCTTC.